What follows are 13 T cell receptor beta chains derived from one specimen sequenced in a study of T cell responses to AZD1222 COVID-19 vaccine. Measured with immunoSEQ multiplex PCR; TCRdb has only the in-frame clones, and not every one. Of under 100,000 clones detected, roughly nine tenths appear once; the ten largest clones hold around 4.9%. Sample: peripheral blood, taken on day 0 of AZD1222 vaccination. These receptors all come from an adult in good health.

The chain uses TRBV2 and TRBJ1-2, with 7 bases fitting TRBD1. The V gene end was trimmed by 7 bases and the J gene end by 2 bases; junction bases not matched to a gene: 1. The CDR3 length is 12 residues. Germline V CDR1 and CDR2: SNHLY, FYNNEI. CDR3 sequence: CASTTGNYGYTF. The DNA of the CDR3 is TGTGCCAGCACGACAGGGAACTATGGCTACACCTTC.

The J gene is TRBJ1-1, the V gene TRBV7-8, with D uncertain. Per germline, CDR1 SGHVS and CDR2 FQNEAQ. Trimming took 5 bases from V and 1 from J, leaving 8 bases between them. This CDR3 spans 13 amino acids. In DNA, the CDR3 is TGTGCCAGCAGCGCTCCCAAGAACACTGAAGCTTTCTTT. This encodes CASSAPKNTEAFF.

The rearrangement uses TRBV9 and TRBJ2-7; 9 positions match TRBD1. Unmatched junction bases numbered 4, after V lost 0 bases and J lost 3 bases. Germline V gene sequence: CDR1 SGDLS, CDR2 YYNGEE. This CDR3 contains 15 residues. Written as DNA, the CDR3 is TGTGCCAGCAGCGTAGCAGGACAGGGGTTCTACGAGCAGTACTTC. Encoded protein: CASSVAGQGFYEQYF.

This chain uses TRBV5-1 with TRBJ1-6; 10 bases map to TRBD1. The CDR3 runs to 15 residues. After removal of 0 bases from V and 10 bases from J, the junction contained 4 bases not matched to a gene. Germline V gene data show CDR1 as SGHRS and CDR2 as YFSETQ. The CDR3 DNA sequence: TGCGCCAGCAGCTTGGGACAGGGGGCTCGATCACCCCTCCACTTT. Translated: CASSLGQGARSPLHF. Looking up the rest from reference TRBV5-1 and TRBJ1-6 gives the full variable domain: KAGVTQTPRYLIKTRGQQVTLSCSPISGHRSVSWYQQTPGQGLQFLFEYFSETQRNKGNFPGRFSGRQFSNSRSEMNVSTLELGDSALYLCASSLGQGARSPLHFGNGTRLTVT.

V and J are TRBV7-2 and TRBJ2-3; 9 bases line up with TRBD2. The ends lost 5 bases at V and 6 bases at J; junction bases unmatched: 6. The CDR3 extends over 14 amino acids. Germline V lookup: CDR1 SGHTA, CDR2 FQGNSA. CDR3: CASSPLLAGDTQYF. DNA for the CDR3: TGTGCCAGCAGCCCCCTCCTAGCGGGGGATACGCAGTATTTT. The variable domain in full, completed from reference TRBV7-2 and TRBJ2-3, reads GAGVSQSPSNKVTEKGKDVELRCDPISGHTALYWYRQSLGQGLEFLIYFQGNSAPDKSGLPSDRFSAERTGGSVSTLTIQRTQQEDSAVYLCASSPLLAGDTQYFGPGTRLTVL.

The CDR3 DNA sequence: TGTGCCATCACGTCAACAGGGGGCAGGGACGGCTACACCTTC. Its protein is CAITSTGGRDGYTF. The genes are TRBV10-3 and TRBJ1-2, with 9 bases lining up with TRBD1. The CDR3 contains 14 residues. The V gene end was trimmed by 7 bases and the J gene end by 8 bases; junction bases not matched to a gene: 11. Per the germline V gene, CDR1 is ENHRY and CDR2 is SYGVKD.

The CDR3 DNA reads as TGTGCCAGCAGCTGGATGACAGGGGAGTTAAACACCGGGGAGCTGTTTTTT. It is translated as CASSWMTGELNTGELFF. The chain carries TRBV5-6 and TRBJ2-2, with 8 positions matching TRBD1. CDR1 and CDR2 (germline): SGHDT, YYEEEE. This CDR3 region has 17 residues. The V and J ends lost 3 bases and 2 bases, in that order; junction bases with no gene match: 9.

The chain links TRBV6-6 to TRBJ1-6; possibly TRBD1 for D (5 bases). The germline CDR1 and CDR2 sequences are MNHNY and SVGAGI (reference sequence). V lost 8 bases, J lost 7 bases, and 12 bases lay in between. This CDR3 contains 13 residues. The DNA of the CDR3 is TGTGCCAGCGCGGGGGAAAAAAATTCACCCCTCCACTTT. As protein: CASAGEKNSPLHF.

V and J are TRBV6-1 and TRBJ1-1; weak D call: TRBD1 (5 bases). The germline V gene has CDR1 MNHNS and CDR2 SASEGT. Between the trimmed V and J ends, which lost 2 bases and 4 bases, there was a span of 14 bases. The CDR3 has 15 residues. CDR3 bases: TGTGCCAGCAGTGAACGGGGGGGTAAGGGCACTGAAGCTTTCTTT. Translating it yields CASSERGGKGTEAFF.

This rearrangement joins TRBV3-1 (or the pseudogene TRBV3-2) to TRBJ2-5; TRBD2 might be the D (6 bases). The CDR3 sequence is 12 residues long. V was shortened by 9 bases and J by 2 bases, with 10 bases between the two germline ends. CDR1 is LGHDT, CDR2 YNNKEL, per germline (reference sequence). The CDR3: CASGGFQETQYF. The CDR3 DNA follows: TGTGCCAGTGGGGGGTTTCAAGAGACCCAGTACTTC.

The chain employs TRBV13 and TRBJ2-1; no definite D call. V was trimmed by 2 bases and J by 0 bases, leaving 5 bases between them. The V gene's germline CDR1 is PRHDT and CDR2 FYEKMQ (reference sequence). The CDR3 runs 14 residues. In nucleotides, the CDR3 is TGTGCCAGCAGCTTACTGAGCTCCTACAATGAGCAGTTCTTC. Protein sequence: CASSLLSSYNEQFF.

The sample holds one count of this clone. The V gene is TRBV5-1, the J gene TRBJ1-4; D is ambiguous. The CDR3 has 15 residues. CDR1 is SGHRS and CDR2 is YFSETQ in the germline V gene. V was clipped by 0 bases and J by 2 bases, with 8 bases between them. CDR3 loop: CASSLEDGTNEKLFF. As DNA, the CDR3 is TGCGCCAGCAGCTTGGAGGACGGCACTAATGAAAAACTGTTTTTT.

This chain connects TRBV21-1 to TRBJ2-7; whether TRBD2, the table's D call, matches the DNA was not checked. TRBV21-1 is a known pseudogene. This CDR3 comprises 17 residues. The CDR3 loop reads CASSTRTSGALSYEQYF. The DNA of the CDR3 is TGTGCCAGCAGCACTAGGACTAGCGGGGCCCTCTCCTACGAGCAGTACTTC.